This is a list of T cell receptor beta chains from one sample in a study of Graves' ophthalmopathy and Graves' hyperthyroidism. From the multiplex PCR reads, TCRdb called clonotypes with MiXCR, one entry per CDR3 protein. The sample contains almost 750,000 distinct CDR3 sequences, around 40% of which appear only once. Material: peripheral blood. The source of these receptors is an adult man with Graves' ophthalmopathy. The CDR3 runs from the conserved cysteine through the conserved F or W. The order of the fields is J gene, D gene, V gene, clone size, CDR3 DNA, CDR3 protein. The D gene is left open where the match is weak. Size tells how often a clone was seen (once, few, many) or the class of an expanded clone, and some rows leave it out.

J gene: TRBJ1-2
D gene: .
V gene: TRBV28
clone size: .
CDR3 DNA: TGTGCCAGCCGAACAAGTAACTATGGCTACACCTTC
CDR3 protein: CASRTSNYGYTF

J gene: TRBJ2-7
D gene: TRBD1
V gene: TRBV7-2
clone size: few
CDR3 DNA: TGCGCCAGCAGCCAAGGGGTGGCAGGGGGTCAAAACGAGCAGTACTTC
CDR3 protein: CASSQGVAGGQNEQYF

J gene: TRBJ2-7
D gene: .
V gene: TRBV7-2
clone size: .
CDR3 DNA: TGTGCCAGCAGCCCACCCACAGGGTGGGAGCAGTACTTC
CDR3 protein: CASSPPTGWEQYF

J gene: TRBJ1-5
D gene: TRBD1
V gene: TRBV7-2
clone size: .
CDR3 DNA: TGTGCCAGCAGCTTAGTTCAGGGGGCCCATCAGCCCCAGCATTTT
CDR3 protein: CASSLVQGAHQPQHF

J gene: TRBJ2-2
D gene: .
V gene: TRBV19
clone size: .
CDR3 DNA: TGTGCCAGTAGTACTAGGCAGTCCCCCACCGGGGAGCTGTTTTTT
CDR3 protein: CASSTRQSPTGELFF

J gene: TRBJ1-5
D gene: TRBD1
V gene: TRBV24-1
clone size: .
CDR3 DNA: TGTGCCAGCAGTTACAGGGGAAACGGCAATCAGCCCCAGCATTTT
CDR3 protein: CASSYRGNGNQPQHF

J gene: TRBJ2-7
D gene: .
V gene: TRBV19
clone size: .
CDR3 DNA: TGTGCCAGTAGTATTTCCCCCCTTCTTGAGGAGCAGTACTTC
CDR3 protein: CASSISPLLEEQYF

J gene: TRBJ2-2
D gene: TRBD2
V gene: TRBV9
clone size: .
CDR3 DNA: TGTGCCAGCAGCCCAGGGGCTAGCGGGAACACCGGGAAGCTGTTTTTT
CDR3 protein: CASSPGASGNTGKLFF

J gene: TRBJ2-2
D gene: .
V gene: TRBV25-1
clone size: .
CDR3 DNA: TGTGACAGCAGTAATAGTGCCGGGGACCTGTTTTTT
CDR3 protein: CDSSNSAGDLFF

J gene: TRBJ1-2
D gene: .
V gene: TRBV24-1
clone size: many
CDR3 DNA: TGTGCCACCAGTGATTTCGAGGCCTCGTGTAACTATGGCTACACCTTC
CDR3 protein: CATSDFEASCNYGYTF

J gene: TRBJ1-1
D gene: .
V gene: TRBV7-9
clone size: many
CDR3 DNA: TGTGCCAGCAGCGAAGGGGTGAACACTGAAGCTTTCTTT
CDR3 protein: CASSEGVNTEAFF

J gene: TRBJ2-5
D gene: .
V gene: TRBV15
clone size: many
CDR3 DNA: TGTGCCACCAGCAGAGTTGAAGAGACCCAGTACTTC
CDR3 protein: CATSRVEETQYF

J gene: TRBJ1-4
D gene: TRBD1
V gene: TRBV29-1
clone size: .
CDR3 DNA: TGCAGCGTTGGCTTCGGACAGGGAAATGAAAAACTGTTTTTT
CDR3 protein: CSVGFGQGNEKLFF

J gene: TRBJ2-7
D gene: TRBD1
V gene: TRBV5-1
clone size: .
CDR3 DNA: TGCGCCAGCAATGGGCAGGGGGTCGGGGAGCAGTACTTC
CDR3 protein: CASNGQGVGEQYF

J gene: TRBJ2-7
D gene: TRBD1
V gene: TRBV20-1
clone size: few
CDR3 DNA: TGCAGTGCTATACCAGGGGGCTTCAACGAGCAGTACTTC
CDR3 protein: CSAIPGGFNEQYF

J gene: TRBJ1-5
D gene: TRBD1
V gene: TRBV24-1
clone size: .
CDR3 DNA: TGTGCCAGCAGGTCAACAGGGGGCGGTCAGCCCCAGCATTTT
CDR3 protein: CASRSTGGGQPQHF

J gene: TRBJ2-2
D gene: TRBD1
V gene: TRBV5-4
clone size: .
CDR3 DNA: TGTGCCAGCAGTCGTGACAGGGGGAACTTCGGGGAGCTGTTTTTT
CDR3 protein: CASSRDRGNFGELFF

J gene: TRBJ1-2
D gene: TRBD1
V gene: TRBV20-1
clone size: .
CDR3 DNA: TGCAGTGCTAGAGATAATGCAGGGGGCAACTATGGCTACACCTTC
CDR3 protein: CSARDNAGGNYGYTF

J gene: TRBJ1-5
D gene: .
V gene: TRBV10-3
clone size: .
CDR3 DNA: TGTGCCATCAGTGAGACGGGGGCACGGAACTACGAGCCCCAGCATTTT
CDR3 protein: CAISETGARNYEPQHF

J gene: TRBJ1-5
D gene: TRBD1
V gene: TRBV11-2
clone size: .
CDR3 DNA: TGTGCCAGCACCCAAACCGATACGACAGGGGTCGGCAATCAGCCCCAGCATTTT
CDR3 protein: CASTQTDTTGVGNQPQHF

J gene: TRBJ1-5
D gene: .
V gene: TRBV7-9
clone size: .
CDR3 DNA: TGTGCCAGCAGCCTAAGTTGGGGCGCGGGCAATCAGCCCCAGCATTTT
CDR3 protein: CASSLSWGAGNQPQHF

J gene: TRBJ1-2
D gene: TRBD1
V gene: TRBV12-3/TRBV12-4
clone size: many
CDR3 DNA: TGTGCCAGCACGACAGGGCATGGCTACACCTTC
CDR3 protein: CASTTGHGYTF

J gene: TRBJ2-7
D gene: TRBD1
V gene: TRBV5-1
clone size: .
CDR3 DNA: TGCGCCAGCGGCCGGGACAGGGGGCAGTTGGGTCTCGACGAGCAGTACTTC
CDR3 protein: CASGRDRGQLGLDEQYF

J gene: TRBJ1-2
D gene: TRBD1
V gene: TRBV12-3/TRBV12-4
clone size: few
CDR3 DNA: TGTGCCAGCAGACTAGGACAGGTGTTACCGTTAACCTTC
CDR3 protein: CASRLGQVLPLTF

J gene: TRBJ2-3
D gene: .
V gene: TRBV6-1
clone size: .
CDR3 DNA: TGTGCCAGCAAAGGTCTTACAGATACGCAGTATTTT
CDR3 protein: CASKGLTDTQYF

J gene: TRBJ2-7
D gene: TRBD2
V gene: TRBV2
clone size: few
CDR3 DNA: TGTGCCAGCAGTTCCTCCGGGACTACCTACGAGCAGTACTTC
CDR3 protein: CASSSSGTTYEQYF

J gene: TRBJ2-7
D gene: .
V gene: TRBV7-9
clone size: .
CDR3 DNA: TGTGCCAGCAGTCGACCTCTATACGAGCAGTACTTC
CDR3 protein: CASSRPLYEQYF

J gene: TRBJ2-7
D gene: .
V gene: TRBV7-9
clone size: few
CDR3 DNA: TGTGCCAGCAGCTTGCAGGGGACCGGATCCTACGAGCAGTACTTC
CDR3 protein: CASSLQGTGSYEQYF

J gene: TRBJ1-2
D gene: .
V gene: TRBV7-2
clone size: few
CDR3 DNA: TGTGCCAGCAGACTGACAGCTCCTAACTATGGCTACACCTTC
CDR3 protein: CASRLTAPNYGYTF

J gene: TRBJ2-5
D gene: TRBD1
V gene: TRBV24-1
clone size: .
CDR3 DNA: TGTGCCACCAGTGATTCGATAACCAAGACAGGGGCCGGGGAGACCCAGTACTTC
CDR3 protein: CATSDSITKTGAGETQYF

J gene: TRBJ1-6
D gene: .
V gene: TRBV10-3
clone size: .
CDR3 DNA: TGTGCCAGCAGCCCCGGGGGGGTGTATATTTCACCCCTCCACTTT
CDR3 protein: CASSPGGVYISPLHF

J gene: TRBJ2-5
D gene: TRBD1
V gene: TRBV7-2
clone size: .
CDR3 DNA: TGTGCCAGCAGCTCGCCGGGACAGGGGTACCAAGAGACCCAGTACTTC
CDR3 protein: CASSSPGQGYQETQYF

J gene: TRBJ1-1
D gene: .
V gene: TRBV2
clone size: few
CDR3 DNA: TGTGCCAGCAGTGAACGGGGGGGGCATGAGTGGACTGAAGCTTTCTTT
CDR3 protein: CASSERGGHEWTEAFF

J gene: TRBJ1-2
D gene: .
V gene: TRBV29-1
clone size: many
CDR3 DNA: TGCAGCGTTTTCCGGGACACCACTTGGCGAGGCTACACCTTC
CDR3 protein: CSVFRDTTWRGYTF

J gene: TRBJ2-6
D gene: .
V gene: TRBV29-1
clone size: .
CDR3 DNA: TGCAGCGTTACGCGAGGGGCGGGGGGGGCCAACGTCCTGACTTTC
CDR3 protein: CSVTRGAGGANVLTF

J gene: TRBJ1-2
D gene: .
V gene: TRBV2
clone size: .
CDR3 DNA: TGTGCCAGCAGTGAGGACAGTTACTATGGCTACACCTTC
CDR3 protein: CASSEDSYYGYTF

J gene: TRBJ2-1
D gene: TRBD1
V gene: TRBV9
clone size: .
CDR3 DNA: TGTGCCAGCAGCCCGCAGGGACAGGGGAACAATGAGCAGTTCTTC
CDR3 protein: CASSPQGQGNNEQFF

J gene: TRBJ2-7
D gene: .
V gene: TRBV20-1
clone size: .
CDR3 DNA: TGCAGTGCTAGAAAACAGGGAACCTTGGTCCAGGAGCAGTACTTC
CDR3 protein: CSARKQGTLVQEQYF

J gene: TRBJ1-1
D gene: .
V gene: TRBV2
clone size: many
CDR3 DNA: TGTGCCAGCAGTGCGTTGGTCGGAAACACTGAAGCTTTCTTT
CDR3 protein: CASSALVGNTEAFF

J gene: TRBJ2-2
D gene: TRBD2
V gene: TRBV25-1
clone size: .
CDR3 DNA: TGTGCCAGCAGCCACCGTGTGACTAGCGGGAGATCGTACACCGGGGAGCTGTTTTTT
CDR3 protein: CASSHRVTSGRSYTGELFF

J gene: TRBJ1-1
D gene: TRBD1
V gene: TRBV19
clone size: few
CDR3 DNA: TGTGCCAGTAGGGGGGGACAGAAGAACACTGAAGCTTTCTTT
CDR3 protein: CASRGGQKNTEAFF

J gene: TRBJ1-5
D gene: .
V gene: TRBV7-9
clone size: .
CDR3 DNA: TGTGCCAGCAGTTACTCGGGGCAAAATCAGCCCCAGCATTTT
CDR3 protein: CASSYSGQNQPQHF

J gene: TRBJ2-7
D gene: TRBD2
V gene: TRBV10-3
clone size: once
CDR3 DNA: TGTGCCAGCAGAGCCGGACTAGCGGGGTTATACGAGCAGTACTTC
CDR3 protein: CASRAGLAGLYEQYF

J gene: TRBJ2-5
D gene: .
V gene: TRBV6-5
clone size: .
CDR3 DNA: TGTACGGTGGGCAACGAGTACCAAGAGACCCAGTACTTC
CDR3 protein: CTVGNEYQETQYF

J gene: TRBJ2-7
D gene: TRBD1
V gene: TRBV11-1
clone size: .
CDR3 DNA: TGTGCCAGCAGCGTTGAGAAGGGACAGGGCTACGAGCAGTACTTC
CDR3 protein: CASSVEKGQGYEQYF

J gene: TRBJ2-1
D gene: .
V gene: TRBV2
clone size: .
CDR3 DNA: TGTGCCAGCAGTGAATTTGGGGAGTACAATGAGCAGTTCTTC
CDR3 protein: CASSEFGEYNEQFF

J gene: TRBJ2-7
D gene: .
V gene: TRBV15
clone size: .
CDR3 DNA: TGTGCCACCAGCTCCGGGACGGAAGCCTACGAGCAGTACTTC
CDR3 protein: CATSSGTEAYEQYF

J gene: TRBJ2-7
D gene: .
V gene: TRBV9
clone size: .
CDR3 DNA: TGTGCCAGCAGCGGCTGGGACGGAACCCGCTACGAGCAGTACTTC
CDR3 protein: CASSGWDGTRYEQYF

J gene: TRBJ2-7
D gene: .
V gene: TRBV4-2
clone size: few
CDR3 DNA: TGTGCCAGCAGCTTGTGGGGACGGGTCTCACGGAACCCCTTCTTC
CDR3 protein: CASSLWGRVSRNPFF

J gene: TRBJ2-7
D gene: TRBD1
V gene: TRBV7-2
clone size: many
CDR3 DNA: TGTGCCAGCAGCACGGACAGGCGCTCTGGCGAGCAGTACTTC
CDR3 protein: CASSTDRRSGEQYF

J gene: TRBJ1-2
D gene: .
V gene: TRBV2
clone size: few
CDR3 DNA: TGTGCCAGCAGTTTATCGGTGGGGAGCCGTGGCTACACCTTC
CDR3 protein: CASSLSVGSRGYTF

J gene: TRBJ1-2
D gene: .
V gene: TRBV20-1
clone size: many
CDR3 DNA: TGCAGTGCTACCGGGACCTATGAGGGCTATGGCTACACCTTC
CDR3 protein: CSATGTYEGYGYTF

J gene: TRBJ1-6
D gene: .
V gene: TRBV19
clone size: many
CDR3 DNA: TGTGCCAGTAACCTCAGGGGATCACCCCTCCACTTT
CDR3 protein: CASNLRGSPLHF

J gene: TRBJ2-7
D gene: .
V gene: TRBV10-3
clone size: many
CDR3 DNA: TGTGCCATCAGCGGGGCCTACGAGCAGTACTTC
CDR3 protein: CAISGAYEQYF

J gene: TRBJ2-2
D gene: .
V gene: TRBV25-1
clone size: .
CDR3 DNA: TGTGCCAGCAGCCACGGGGGGCTCGAGCTGTTTTTT
CDR3 protein: CASSHGGLELFF

J gene: TRBJ2-1
D gene: TRBD2
V gene: TRBV10-3
clone size: many
CDR3 DNA: TGTGCCATCAGTGAGGGGGAAGGACTAGCGGTGGACAATGAGCAGTTCTTC
CDR3 protein: CAISEGEGLAVDNEQFF

J gene: TRBJ2-5
D gene: .
V gene: TRBV25-1
clone size: .
CDR3 DNA: TGTGCCAGCAGGCCATTATACAGGGCGAGCGAGACCCAGTACTTC
CDR3 protein: CASRPLYRASETQYF

J gene: TRBJ2-2
D gene: .
V gene: TRBV15
clone size: few
CDR3 DNA: TGTGCCACCAGCAGAGATTGGCAGGAAACCGGGGAGCTGTTTTTT
CDR3 protein: CATSRDWQETGELFF

J gene: TRBJ2-7
D gene: .
V gene: TRBV2
clone size: once
CDR3 DNA: TGTGCCAGCAGTTTTAAGGGTCCCTACGAGCAGTACTTC
CDR3 protein: CASSFKGPYEQYF